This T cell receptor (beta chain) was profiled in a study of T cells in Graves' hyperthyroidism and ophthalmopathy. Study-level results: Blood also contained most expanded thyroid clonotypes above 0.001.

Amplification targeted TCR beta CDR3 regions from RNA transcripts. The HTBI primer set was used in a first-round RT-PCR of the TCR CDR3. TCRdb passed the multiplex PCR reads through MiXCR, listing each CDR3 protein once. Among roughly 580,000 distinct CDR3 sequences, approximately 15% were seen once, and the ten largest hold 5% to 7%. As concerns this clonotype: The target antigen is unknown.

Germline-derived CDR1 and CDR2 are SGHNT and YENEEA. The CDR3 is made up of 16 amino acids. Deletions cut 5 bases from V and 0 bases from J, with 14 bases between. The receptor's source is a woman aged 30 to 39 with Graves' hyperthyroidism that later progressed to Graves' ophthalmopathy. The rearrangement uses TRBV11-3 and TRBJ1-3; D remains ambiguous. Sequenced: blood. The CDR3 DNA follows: TGTGCCAGCAGCACGCGACGGAGGACCTCTGGAAACACCATATATTTT. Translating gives CASSTRRRTSGNTIYF.